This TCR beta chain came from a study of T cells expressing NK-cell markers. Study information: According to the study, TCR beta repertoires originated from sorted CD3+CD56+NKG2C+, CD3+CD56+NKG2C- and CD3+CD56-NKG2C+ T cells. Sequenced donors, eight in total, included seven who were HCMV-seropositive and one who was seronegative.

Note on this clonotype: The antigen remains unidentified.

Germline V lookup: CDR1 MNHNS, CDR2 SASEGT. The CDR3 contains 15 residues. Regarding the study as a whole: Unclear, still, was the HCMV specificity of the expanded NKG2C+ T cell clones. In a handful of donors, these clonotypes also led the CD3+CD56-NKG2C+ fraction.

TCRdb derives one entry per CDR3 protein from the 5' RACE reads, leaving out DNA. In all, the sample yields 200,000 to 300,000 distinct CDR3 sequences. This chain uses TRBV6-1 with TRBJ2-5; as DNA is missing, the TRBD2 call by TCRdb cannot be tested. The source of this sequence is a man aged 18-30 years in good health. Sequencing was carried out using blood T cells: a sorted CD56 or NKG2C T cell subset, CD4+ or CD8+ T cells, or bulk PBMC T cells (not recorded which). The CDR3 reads CASTASGSDQETQYF.